This TCR beta chain was observed in a study of blood T cell repertoires in COVID-19. Recruitment covered some 25 US areas and drew participants whose ages spanned about 18 to 100 years. Categorization into cohorts depended on clinical history that participants reported. Authors' analysis steps: Quantification of nucleated cells was approximated via reference gene primer amplification. TCRdb keeps only in-frame clones here, not all; method: immunoSEQ multiplex PCR. The V and J calls and the clone size are those of that table, but D and trimming were determined from the DNA. The sample holds 300,000 to 350,000 clones, nearly 90% seen once. Germline CDR1 MDHEN, CDR2 SYDVKM. The CDR3 is made up of 15 amino acids. The junction had 9 bases not matched to a gene; V was cut back by 5 bases and J by 6 bases.

The gene calls are TRBV28 and TRBJ2-3, with TRBD2 matching 9 bases. This clonotype was sampled from a woman aged 18-29 years with acute COVID-19. Sequencing was carried out using PBMCs or T cells enriched from blood (not recorded which). The CDR3 DNA reads TGTGCCAGCAGTACCCCGGGACTAGCAGGGGATACGCAGTATTTT. It is translated as CASSTPGLAGDTQYF.